This T cell receptor (beta chain) was sequenced during a study of blood T cells in healthy people across ages. This clonotype was recorded at least ten times. What it recognizes is unknown. Germline CDR1 is LNHDA and CDR2 is SQIVND (reference sequence). The CDR3 has 13 residues. The V gene lost 4 bases and the J gene lost 1 base, with 8 bases spanning the gap. Study results and limitations: Long-lived and aged donors differed, with more naive CD4+ cells and higher diversity in the long-lived.

It was with a sample-barcoded 5' primer and a J-beta primer mix that a second PCR of about 6 to 11 cycles was run. Via MiXCR, TCRdb re-called the 5' RACE reads, giving one row per CDR3 protein. The repertoire includes 630,000 or so distinct CDR3 sequences, 25% to 30% of them detected once, and approximately 15% sits in the top ten. This sequence originates from a woman over 75 in good health. The specimen was blood. The V gene is TRBV19, the J gene TRBJ2-7, with D possibly TRBD2 on 5 matching bases. The CDR3 reads CASSTSGSYEQYF. The CDR3 nucleotides read TGTGCCAGTAGTACTTCGGGGTCCTACGAGCAGTACTTC.